The rows below give T cell receptor beta chains drawn from one sample of a study of T cells in localized non-small cell lung cancer. Repertoires were generated with immunoSEQ multiplex PCR, while TCRdb's copy carries only in-frame clones and drops some. The table lists roughly 2,000 clones, roughly a third of them singletons. The input for sequencing was normal lung tissue next to the tumor, taken before any cancer treatment. These TCRs come from an older male donor with stage I lung adenocarcinoma. Each CDR3 is given with its conserved first and last residue. A D gene is named only where the DNA matches it firmly. Part of the rows lack a size; the others show once, few, many or a class for expanded clones.

abundance	d_gene	v_gene	j_gene	CDR3nt	CDR3aa
.	.	TRBV7-5	TRBJ1-5	TGTGCCAGCAGCCCCGGGACCAGCAATCAGCCCCAGCATTTT	CASSPGTSNQPQHF
medium-sized	TRBD2	TRBV11-3	TRBJ2-1	TGTGCCAGCAGCGCGGGACTAGCGGAAAACAATGAGCAGTTCTTC	CASSAGLAENNEQFF
.	TRBD1	TRBV25-1	TRBJ1-2	TGTGCCAGCAGGGACAGGGCTAGGGATGGCTACACCTTC	CASRDRARDGYTF
few	.	TRBV11-3	TRBJ1-1	TGTGCCAGCAGCCTGATGGGAGAGAACACTGAAGCTTTCTTT	CASSLMGENTEAFF
.	.	TRBV11-3	TRBJ1-5	TGTGCCAGCAGCCTGACAAATTTTTGGGTTCAGCCCCAGCATTTT	CASSLTNFWVQPQHF
.	.	TRBV19	TRBJ2-1	TGTGCCAGTAGTATAGGGCAGGGTTCCTACAATGAGCAGTTCTTC	CASSIGQGSYNEQFF
.	.	TRBV30	TRBJ1-3	TGTGCCTGGAGTGTGGGAGGGATTGGAAACACCATATATTTT	CAWSVGGIGNTIYF
.	.	TRBV19	TRBJ2-7	TGTGCCAGTAGTACCTTCTCTAGCAGCACTTACGAGCAGTACTTC	CASSTFSSSTYEQYF
medium-sized	TRBD2	TRBV6-8	TRBJ2-2	TGTGCCAGCACTAGACTAACCGGGGGGACCGGGGAGCTGTTTTTT	CASTRLTGGTGELFF
.	TRBD2	TRBV5-1	TRBJ2-7	TGCGCCAGCAGTCATACTAGCGGGGGTAGCTACGAGCAGTACTTC	CASSHTSGGSYEQYF
.	.	TRBV29-1	TRBJ2-7	TGCAGCGTTGAAGGTTGGGGCGGGAATCTATACGAGCAGTACTTC	CSVEGWGGNLYEQYF
.	.	TRBV19	TRBJ1-5	TGTGCCAGTAGTATTCCTCTTGATAGCAATCAGCCCCAGCATTTT	CASSIPLDSNQPQHF
.	TRBD1	TRBV19	TRBJ2-7	TGTGCCAGTAGTATCGGGGGACAGGGGCCCTTCGAGCAGTACTTC	CASSIGGQGPFEQYF
.	TRBD2	TRBV15	TRBJ2-5	TGTGCCACCAGCAGAGGCTTCCCTAGCGGGAGGATGTTCCAAGAGACCCAGTACTTC	CATSRGFPSGRMFQETQYF
.	TRBD1	TRBV15	TRBJ1-6	TGTGCCACCAGCAGAGACCCCCGGGACAGGGTTAATTCACCCCTCCACTTT	CATSRDPRDRVNSPLHF
few	TRBD1	TRBV6-8	TRBJ2-7	TGTGCCAGCAGTGACAGGGGGCGTGAGCAGTACTTC	CASSDRGREQYF
.	.	TRBV6-8	TRBJ2-5	TGTGCCAGCAGAGGAGGAGCGGCCCAAGAGACCCAGTACTTC	CASRGGAAQETQYF
large	.	TRBV19	TRBJ1-5	TGTGCCAGTAGTCCGGCAGGGGACGGCAATCAGCCCCAGCATTTT	CASSPAGDGNQPQHF
.	.	TRBV11-3	TRBJ1-5	TGTGCCAGCAGCTGGGGGGGGTCCCTTAGCAATCAGCCCCAGCATTTT	CASSWGGSLSNQPQHF
few	TRBD2	TRBV11-3	TRBJ2-1	TGTGCCAGCAGCCGAAGCGGGGGGACCAATGAGCAGTTCTTC	CASSRSGGTNEQFF
few	.	TRBV1	TRBJ2-7	TGCGCCAGCAGCCAAGGTTGGGGGGTGGGAGGCTCCTCCTACGAGCAGTACTTC	CASSQGWGVGGSSYEQYF
.	TRBD1	TRBV30	TRBJ2-1	TGTGCCTGGAGGGGTCCGGGACAGGGGATTTATAATGAGCAGTTCTTC	CAWRGPGQGIYNEQFF
.	TRBD1	TRBV18	TRBJ2-3	TGTGCCAGCTCACCCAGACAGGGCGCGCCCGTCACAGATACGCAGTATTTT	CASSPRQGAPVTDTQYF
few	TRBD2	TRBV9	TRBJ2-2	TGTGCCAGCAGCATGATCGCGGGGGGGCCCCCCGGGGAGCTGTTTTTT	CASSMIAGGPPGELFF
.	TRBD1	TRBV7-1	TRBJ2-1	TGTGCCAGCAGCCCGCAGACAGGGAATGAGCAGTTCTTC	CASSPQTGNEQFF
.	TRBD2	TRBV12-5	TRBJ2-3	TGTGCCAGCGGGGTTAGCACAGATACGCAGTATTTT	CASGVSTDTQYF
medium-sized	.	TRBV10-3	TRBJ1-5	TGTGCCATCAGTGAGGGGCGGAATAGCAATCAGCCCCAGCATTTT	CAISEGRNSNQPQHF
.	.	TRBV6-8	TRBJ1-3	TGTGCCAGCAGTATTTTCCCGACACTCTCTGGAAACACCATATATTTT	CASSIFPTLSGNTIYF
large	.	TRBV6-8	TRBJ1-5	TGTGCCAGTAGGCCCCAAAGGGGCAATCAGCCCCAGCATTTT	CASRPQRGNQPQHF
.	TRBD1	TRBV28	TRBJ2-6	TGTGCCAGCAGTTCAGGGACAGGGGGGTTGGCTGGGGCCAACGTCCTGACTTTC	CASSSGTGGLAGANVLTF
few	.	TRBV6-8	TRBJ2-3	TGTGCCAGCAGTTACGGGAGAGATACGCAGTATTTT	CASSYGRDTQYF
few	.	TRBV11-3	TRBJ1-4	TGTGCCAGCAGCCCTGGTGGTGGGGGGGTTAATGAAAAACTGTTTTTT	CASSPGGGGVNEKLFF
few	.	TRBV30	TRBJ2-2	TGTGCCTGGATAGGGCGGGGCACCGGGGAGCTGTTTTTT	CAWIGRGTGELFF
.	TRBD2	TRBV29-1	TRBJ2-1	TGCAGCGTTGGCCGGACTAGCGGAGGCAATGAGCAGTTCTTC	CSVGRTSGGNEQFF
.	TRBD1	TRBV2	TRBJ1-6	TGTGCCAGCAGTGGACAGGGGGAATACTACCCCCTCCACTTT	CASSGQGEYYPLHF
few	.	TRBV11-3	TRBJ1-1	TGTGCCAGCAGCTTGAGAGACATGAACACTGAAGCTTTCTTT	CASSLRDMNTEAFF
few	.	TRBV18	TRBJ1-1	TGTGCCAGCTCACCACCATCCCGTGTTGGGATGAACACTGAAGCTTTCTTT	CASSPPSRVGMNTEAFF
once	.	TRBV5-1	TRBJ2-2	TGCGCCAGCAGTCAGGCCTTTTCTCCCGGGGAGCTGTTTTTT	CASSQAFSPGELFF
few	TRBD1	TRBV2	TRBJ1-6	TGTGCCAGCAGCGGTGAACAGGGGGGTTCACCCCTCCACTTT	CASSGEQGGSPLHF
.	TRBD2	TRBV30	TRBJ2-3	TGTGCCTGGAGAATAGCGGGAGCGGGAACAGATACGCAGTATTTT	CAWRIAGAGTDTQYF
.	TRBD1	TRBV11-3	TRBJ2-5	TGTGCCAGCAGCTCGACAGGGGGCGAGCGGACCCAGTACTTC	CASSSTGGERTQYF
.	TRBD2	TRBV19	TRBJ2-3	TGTGCCAGTAGTATCGCGGGGGGCACAGATACGCAGTATTTT	CASSIAGGTDTQYF
.	.	TRBV9	TRBJ2-2	TGTGCCAGCAGCGCCTTTAGCACCGGGGAGCTGTTTTTT	CASSAFSTGELFF
.	.	TRBV9	TRBJ2-3	TGTGCCAGTTCCGAGGGGGCTAGCGATGGCACAGATACGCAGTATTTT	CASSEGASDGTDTQYF
.	.	TRBV11-3	TRBJ2-5	TGTGCCAGCAGCTCGGGCAGGGGATTGGGGGAAGAGACCCAGTACTTC	CASSSGRGLGEETQYF
.	.	TRBV18	TRBJ1-4	TGTGCCAGCTCACCTACCTATGCAACTAATGAAAAACTGTTTTTT	CASSPTYATNEKLFF
large	.	TRBV4-1	TRBJ2-2	TGCGCCAGCAGCCCCTCTTGGTTGGGGGGCGGGGAGCTGTTTTTT	CASSPSWLGGGELFF
.	TRBD1	TRBV19	TRBJ2-1	TGTGCCAGTAGTCCCTCTGACAGGGGATATAATGAGCAGTTCTTC	CASSPSDRGYNEQFF
.	.	TRBV19	TRBJ1-3	TGTGCCAGTACTCAGGCAGGTAGCTCTGGAAACACCATATATTTT	CASTQAGSSGNTIYF
.	.	TRBV29-1	TRBJ1-2	TGCAGCGTTGTGACAGTGGCTAACTATGGCTACACCTTC	CSVVTVANYGYTF
few	.	TRBV2	TRBJ1-5	TGTGCCAGCAGGGAAAGCAGGGAACAGCCCCAGCATTTT	CASRESREQPQHF
.	.	TRBV19	TRBJ1-5	TGTGCCAGTAGCCAAGTTATCAGGTCGAATCAGCCCCAGCATTTT	CASSQVIRSNQPQHF
.	TRBD2	TRBV11-3	TRBJ2-1	TGTGCCAGCAGCTTAACCGGACTAGCGGGCCACAATGAGCAGTTCTTC	CASSLTGLAGHNEQFF
.	.	TRBV6-8	TRBJ2-3	TGTGCCAGCAGTTACTACGCAGCCGGTCGGAGCACAGATACGCAGTATTTT	CASSYYAAGRSTDTQYF
many	.	TRBV7-5	TRBJ2-7	TGTGCCAGCAGCTTAGACGCCGGTCCCTACGAGCAGTACTTC	CASSLDAGPYEQYF
.	.	TRBV5-1	TRBJ2-5	TGCGCCAGCAAACGGGGAGGGGGGCAAGAGACCCAGTACTTC	CASKRGGGQETQYF